Listed below are T cell receptor beta chains from one sample, sequenced in a study of OX40 agonist ivuxolimab in advanced cancers. Generated by immunoSEQ multiplex PCR, the TCRdb table keeps only in-frame clones and is missing some. Among more than 45,000 clones, 90% to 95% were seen once, and the ten largest hold roughly 12%. The sequenced sample was CD4+ or CD8+ T cells sorted from blood, obtained in a trial of the OX40 agonist ivuxolimab. These receptors all stem from an adult with an advanced solid tumor such as melanoma, head and neck, liver or kidney cancer. The CDR3 runs from the conserved cysteine through the conserved F or W. The order of the fields is V gene, clone size, D gene, CDR3 length, J gene, CDR3 DNA, CDR3 protein. D genes are given only for firm matches. Clone size is stated in some rows and not others, as once, few, many or a class when expanded.

TRBV6-5,.,.,15,TRBJ1-5,TGTGCCAGCAGTTACGGCAGGGGATTAAATCAGCCCCAGCATTTT,CASSYGRGLNQPQHF
TRBV7-9,.,.,14,TRBJ1-1,TGTGCCAGCAGCGAAGGACAGATGAACACTGAAGCTTTCTTT,CASSEGQMNTEAFF
TRBV10-1,.,TRBD1,16,TRBJ2-2,TGCGCCAGCAGTGGGGGACAGGGAATTGGGACCGGGGAGCTGTTTTTT,CASSGGQGIGTGELFF
TRBV28,.,.,15,TRBJ2-7,TGTGCCAGCAGTTTATTTGGGGGGCGCACCTACGAGCAGTACTTC,CASSLFGGRTYEQYF
TRBV11-2,.,.,15,TRBJ2-1,TGTGCCAGCAGCGGGGCGCTCCACTCCTACAATGAGCAGTTCTTC,CASSGALHSYNEQFF
TRBV27,.,TRBD1,13,TRBJ2-1,TGTGCCAGCAGTAACAGGGGGCCCAATGAGCAGTTCTTC,CASSNRGPNEQFF
TRBV4-1,.,.,14,TRBJ2-3,TGCGCCAGCAGCCAAGATAAGGCCTGGGATACGCAGTATTTT,CASSQDKAWDTQYF
TRBV19,.,.,16,TRBJ1-2,TGTGCCAGTAAACTTATTCGTGGGGTCAGGGTGGATGGCTACACCTTC,CASKLIRGVRVDGYTF
TRBV30,.,.,14,TRBJ2-5,TGTGCCTGGAGTTGGGGGAACTTAGGGGATACCCAGTACTTC,CAWSWGNLGDTQYF
TRBV29-1,.,.,13,TRBJ2-3,TGCAGCGTCGACGGGCACCGCCCCGATACGCAGTATTTT,CSVDGHRPDTQYF
TRBV7-8,.,.,14,TRBJ2-3,TGTGCCAGCACCCAAGGAAGATTCACAGATACGCAGTATTTT,CASTQGRFTDTQYF
TRBV11-2,.,TRBD1,15,TRBJ2-1,TGTGCCAGCAACCGACCGGGACAGGGGACCAATGAGCAGTTCTTC,CASNRPGQGTNEQFF
TRBV7-9,.,.,17,TRBJ1-5,TGTGCCAGCAGCTTAGCGGATAATAGGGCCTTAAATCAGCCCCAGCATTTT,CASSLADNRALNQPQHF
TRBV9,.,.,14,TRBJ2-2,TGTGCCAGCAGCCTCCGAGGGGGTGGCGGGGAGCTGTTTTTT,CASSLRGGGGELFF
TRBV9,.,.,12,TRBJ2-2,TGTGCCAGCAGCGGCCTCACCGGGGAGCTGTTTTTT,CASSGLTGELFF
TRBV21-1,.,.,19,TRBJ2-6,TGTGCCAGCAGCATACCGGGAAAAGCTACAATTTCTGGGGCCAACGTCCTGACTTTC,CASSIPGKATISGANVLTF
TRBV27,once,.,12,TRBJ2-1,TGTGCCAGCATTAACGGCTACAATGAGCAGTTCTTC,CASINGYNEQFF
TRBV30,.,.,13,TRBJ1-2,TGTGCCTGGAGTGTATCCGACAGGCTTGGCTACACCTTC,CAWSVSDRLGYTF
TRBV11-2,.,.,13,TRBJ2-7,TGTGCCAGCAGCGGGGACCAATCCTACGAGCAGTACTTC,CASSGDQSYEQYF
TRBV9,.,TRBD2,15,TRBJ2-7,TGTGCCAGCAGCATCACTAGCGCGAGCTCCTACGAGCAGTACTTC,CASSITSASSYEQYF
TRBV5-8,.,.,11,TRBJ2-7,TGTGCCAGCCTAGGGGGCTACGAGCAGTACTTC,CASLGGYEQYF
TRBV15,.,.,16,TRBJ2-7,TGTGCCACCAGCAGAGATCGGGAAACCCGGGGCCACGAGCAGTACTTC,CATSRDRETRGHEQYF
TRBV7-9,.,.,14,TRBJ1-5,TGTGCCAGCAGCCTCCTTGGTATCAATCAGCCCCAGCATTTT,CASSLLGINQPQHF
TRBV29-1,.,.,13,TRBJ2-2,TGCAGCGTTGCTCCAGCGAACACCGGGGAGCTGTTTTTT,CSVAPANTGELFF
TRBV27,.,TRBD2,13,TRBJ2-3,TGTGCCAGCAGATTAGCGGGGACAGATACGCAGTATTTT,CASRLAGTDTQYF
TRBV6-6,.,.,12,TRBJ2-1,TGTGCCATCCAGCGCTATTACAATGAGCAGTTCTTC,CAIQRYYNEQFF
TRBV19,.,TRBD2,13,TRBJ2-1,TGTGCCAGTAGTTATAGCGGGGCCGTTGAGCAGTTCTTC,CASSYSGAVEQFF
TRBV11-2,.,.,14,TRBJ2-7,TGTGCCAGCAGGGCTGCAGGCCTGGAGAACGAGCAGTACTTC,CASRAAGLENEQYF
TRBV5-5,.,.,15,TRBJ1-1,TGTGCCAGCCTCCGAAGCAGCCCGGGGGACACTGAAGCTTTCTTT,CASLRSSPGDTEAFF
TRBV7-6,.,TRBD1,15,TRBJ1-2,TGTGCCAGCAGCTCAACAGGGGGAACTAACTATGGCTACACCTTC,CASSSTGGTNYGYTF
TRBV9,.,TRBD1,18,TRBJ1-2,TGTGCCAGCAGCGCCCCGGGGGGACAGGGGGTAGCCAACTATGGCTACACCTTC,CASSAPGGQGVANYGYTF
TRBV11-2,.,TRBD1,16,TRBJ2-5,TGTGCCAGCAGCCAAATCCGGGACAGGGGGAAAGAGACCCAGTACTTC,CASSQIRDRGKETQYF
TRBV5-6,.,.,15,TRBJ2-1,TGTGCCAGCAGCCTATGGCTAGCGACACCGGATGAGCAGTTCTTC,CASSLWLATPDEQFF
TRBV11-2,.,.,15,TRBJ2-7,TGTGCCAGCAGCTTATCAGGGGCACCCTCCTACGAGCAGTACTTC,CASSLSGAPSYEQYF
TRBV7-2,.,.,14,TRBJ1-2,TGTGCCAGCAGCTTTGGTTTTTCTAACTATGGCTACACCTTC,CASSFGFSNYGYTF
TRBV15,.,.,17,TRBJ2-6,TGTGCCACCAGCAACGGTGACAGCCCCTCTGGGGCCAACGTCCTGACTTTC,CATSNGDSPSGANVLTF
TRBV9,once,.,16,TRBJ2-5,TGTGCCAGCAGCCCACGCGGGATTTCAGGGAGGGAGACCCAGTACTTC,CASSPRGISGRETQYF
TRBV28,.,.,14,TRBJ1-4,TGTGCCAGCAGTTTAGGTGTCGGAGGGGAAAAACTGTTTTTT,CASSLGVGGEKLFF
TRBV6-5,.,TRBD2,14,TRBJ2-1,TGTGCCAGCACCTCGGGGGGGTTCTACAATGAGCAGTTCTTC,CASTSGGFYNEQFF
TRBV4-1,.,.,14,TRBJ2-2,TGCGCCAGCAGCCAAGGGGTAGCTTTACGGGAGCTGTTTTTT,CASSQGVALRELFF
TRBV6-6,.,.,15,TRBJ2-5,TGTGCCAGCAGTTACTCGGTAGGACTCCAAGAGACCCAGTACTTC,CASSYSVGLQETQYF
TRBV18,.,.,14,TRBJ2-1,TGTGCCAGCTCACCTACTAGGACCTACAATGAGCAGTTCTTC,CASSPTRTYNEQFF
TRBV11-3,once,.,14,TRBJ2-5,TGTGCCAGCACTCCCGGGGGTGGGGCAGAGACCCAGTACTTC,CASTPGGGAETQYF
TRBV30,.,TRBD2,15,TRBJ2-7,TGTGCCTGGAGTAGTAGAGCGGGAGTCTTCGACGAGCAGTACTTC,CAWSSRAGVFDEQYF
TRBV5-4,once,.,13,TRBJ1-2,TGCGGTTTAGGGGGACGGGGAATCGATGGCTACACCTTC,CGLGGRGIDGYTF
TRBV2,.,TRBD2,14,TRBJ2-7,TGTGCCAGCAGTGAGAGCGGGAGGGGTAACGAGCAGTACTTC,CASSESGRGNEQYF